The 2 T cell receptor beta chains reported below all come from one sample, sequenced in a study of T cells in Graves' hyperthyroidism and ophthalmopathy. Researchers amplified the TCR beta CDR3 regions from RNA transcripts. In the first-round RT-PCR of the TCR CDR3, the HTBI primer set was used. MiXCR was run by TCRdb on the multiplex PCR reads, yielding one entry per CDR3 protein. The table lists fewer than 700,000 distinct CDR3 sequences, around 16% of them singletons. The sequenced sample consisted of blood. These TCRs come from a woman in her thirties with Graves' hyperthyroidism.

This clonotype showed up just a few times. The genes are TRBV2 and TRBJ1-4; D remains unclear. The V gene lost 6 bases and the J gene lost 1 base, with 12 bases spanning the gap. Germline V gives CDR1 SNHLY, CDR2 FYNNEI. This CDR3 is 15 amino acids long. The CDR3 region has the DNA TGTGCCAGCAGGCCATCTACGTTAACTAATGAAAAACTGTTTTTT. Translated, it gives CASRPSTLTNEKLFF.

This rearrangement joins TRBV6-1 to TRBJ2-2; perhaps TRBD2 as D (6 bases). The CDR3 extends over 16 amino acids. Germline values: CDR1 MNHNS, CDR2 SASEGT. V shed 6 bases and J shed 4 bases, with 18 bases lying between them. CDR3 region: CASRRESGLGTGELFF. In nucleotides, the CDR3 is TGTGCCAGCAGGCGGGAATCAGGGCTCGGCACCGGGGAGCTGTTTTTT.